Below are 19 T cell receptor beta chains sequenced from a single sample in a study of blood T cell repertoires in COVID-19 (dated by TCRdb to the early 2020s). Libraries were constructed by the immunoSEQ multiplex PCR assay. Held by TCRdb, this immuneACCESS table contains in-frame sequences only and omits some clones. Under half of the omission traces to an unresolved V gene where checked; the cause of the rest is unknown. The sample yields 320,000 or so clones; more than 75% were counted once. Roughly 0.94% of the sample lies in the top ten. The sample was PBMCs or T cells enriched from blood (not recorded which). The receptor set was obtained from a woman in her thirties who had recovered from COVID-19.

This chain joins TRBV12-3 or TRBV12-4 and TRBJ2-1; 7 positions agree with TRBD1. The CDR3 totals 13 residues. J lost 4 bases, V lost 7 bases, and 4 bases had no gene match. The CDR3 sequence is CASTGTAYNEQFF. DNA of the CDR3: TGTGCCAGCACCGGGACAGCATACAATGAGCAGTTCTTC.

The CDR3 nucleotides read TGTGCCAGCAGTGCAGGACAGGGGGCATTTTCACCCCTCCACTTT. Translated, it gives CASSAGQGAFSPLHF. The V and J genes are TRBV27 and TRBJ1-6; 11 bases are a match to TRBD1. V gave up 5 bases and J gave up 9 bases; unmatched junction bases: 6. In germline, CDR1 is MNHEY, CDR2 SMNVEV (reference sequence). There are 15 residues in the CDR3.

V gene TRBV18 combines with J gene TRBJ1-6; the D gene is possibly TRBD1 (5 bases). V lost 6 bases, J lost 7 bases, and 25 bases lay in between. The length of the CDR3 is 18 residues. The germline V gene encodes CDR1 KGHSH and CDR2 LQKENI. This chain's CDR3 is CASSPLGQGTSRNSPLHF. In DNA, the CDR3 is TGTGCCAGCTCTCCCCTTGGGCAGGGAACCTCAAGGAATTCACCCCTCCACTTT.

The V and J genes are TRBV13 and TRBJ2-2; TRBD1 matches 9 bases. The ends lost 5 bases at V and 7 bases at J; junction bases unmatched: 11. CDR1 and CDR2 from the germline V gene are PRHDT and FYEKMQ (reference sequence). The CDR3 covers 16 residues. The CDR3 coding sequence is TGTGCCAGCAGCCAACCTACAACAGGGGGCGGCGGGGAGCTGTTTTTT. Its protein product is CASSQPTTGGGGELFF.

The chain joins TRBV11-2 to TRBJ2-3; TRBD2 matches 8 bases. The CDR3 covers 17 residues. Germline V gives CDR1 SGHAT, CDR2 FQNNGV. The V segment lost 0 bases and the J segment 1 base; nucleotides outside the gene matches: 6. The CDR3 region is CASSLDRGGGGTDTQYF. CDR3 DNA: TGTGCCAGCAGCTTAGATCGGGGGGGAGGGGGCACAGATACGCAGTATTTT.

The chain uses TRBV6-5 and TRBJ1-3; no firm D call. CDR1 is MNHEY, CDR2 SVGAGI, per germline. Trimming shortened V by 0 bases and J by 4 bases, and 10 bases separated the two germline ends. There are 15 residues in the CDR3. DNA of the CDR3: TGTGCCAGCAGTTACTCTGGGCCTATGGGAAACACCATATATTTT. Translating it yields CASSYSGPMGNTIYF.

DNA of the CDR3: TGTGCCAGCTCACCAGGAACAGGAGCCCCCTACGAGCAGTACTTC. It codes for CASSPGTGAPYEQYF. This sequence joins TRBV18 and TRBJ2-7, with a possible D match to TRBD1 (5 bases). CDR1 and CDR2 (germline): KGHSH, LQKENI. The germline V and J ends were trimmed by 2 bases and 2 bases, with 13 bases remaining between them. The CDR3 loop spans 15 amino acids.

A single count supports this clone. The chain combines TRBV5-4 with TRBJ1-1; possibly TRBD1 for D (5 bases). The CDR3 totals 15 residues. The germline CDR1 and CDR2 sequences are SGHNT and YYREEE (reference sequence). Trimming took 3 bases from V and 0 from J, leaving 12 bases between them. The DNA for the CDR3 is TGTGCCAGCAGCTCAACGACAGAAATGAACACTGAAGCTTTCTTT. Its protein product is CASSSTTEMNTEAFF.

CDR3 nucleotides: TGTGCCAGCAGTACCGGACCGGGACAGGGGCATCAGCCCCAGCATTTT. It encodes CASSTGPGQGHQPQHF. V usage is TRBV6-2 or TRBV6-3 and J usage is TRBJ1-5, with 10 bases identical to TRBD1. Germline V gives CDR1 MNHEY, CDR2 SVGEGT. The junction had 9 bases not matched to a gene; V was cut back by 5 bases and J by 5 bases. The CDR3 has 16 amino acids.

This clone was picked up a small number of times. This rearrangement joins TRBV9 to TRBJ2-2, with TRBD2 identical over 11 bases. Germline V gene lookup returns CDR1 SGDLS and CDR2 YYNGEE. This CDR3 comprises 17 residues. The V and J ends lost 1 base and 1 base, in that order; junction bases with no gene match: 3. CDR3 loop: CASSVLGLAGNTGELFF. CDR3 DNA sequence: TGTGCCAGCAGCGTACTCGGACTAGCGGGGAACACCGGGGAGCTGTTTTTT.

This chain connects TRBV5-6 to TRBJ2-4; a possible D gene is TRBD2 (6 bases). This CDR3 region has 14 residues. V shed 2 bases and J shed 7 bases, with 13 bases lying between them. Germline loops: CDR1 SGHDT, CDR2 YYEEEE. The CDR3 DNA is TGTGCCAGCAGCTTCCTTGGTGGGGGGAACATTCAGTACTTC. Translating gives CASSFLGGGNIQYF. The variable domain in full, with the rest retrieved from reference TRBV5-6 and TRBJ2-4, is DAGVTQSPTHLIKTRGQQVTLRCSPKSGHDTVSWYQQALGQGPQFIFQYYEEEERQRGNFPDRFSGHQFPNYSSELNVNALLLGDSALYLCASSFLGGGNIQYFGAGTRLSVL.

V gene TRBV28 combines with J gene TRBJ1-1, with TRBD1 as a possible D gene (5 bases). V was trimmed by 3 bases and J by 0 bases, leaving 11 bases between them. The CDR3 sequence is 15 residues long. Germline V gene sequence: CDR1 MDHEN, CDR2 SYDVKM. The CDR3 spells CASSLTAPMNTEAFF. The CDR3, as DNA: TGTGCCAGCAGTTTGACAGCTCCGATGAACACTGAAGCTTTCTTT.

The chain carries TRBV27 and TRBJ1-5; TRBD1 might be the D (6 bases). This CDR3 region has 18 residues. The V gene's germline CDR1 is MNHEY and CDR2 SMNVEV (reference sequence). The V end was cut by 7 bases, the J end by 1 base, with 23 bases between. The chain's CDR3 is CASTPFGAGAGSNQPQHF. In DNA, the CDR3 is TGTGCCAGCACCCCCTTTGGGGCAGGGGCAGGGAGCAATCAGCCCCAGCATTTT.

The chain uses TRBV5-1 and TRBJ1-1; TRBD1 agrees at 7 bases. Germline V gene sequence: CDR1 SGHRS, CDR2 YFSETQ. The CDR3 extends over 14 amino acids. Trimming removed 0 bases from V and 6 bases from J; junction bases left unmatched: 5. The CDR3 loop reads CASSLEGAHSEAFF. CDR3 nucleotides: TGCGCCAGCAGCTTGGAGGGGGCGCACTCTGAAGCTTTCTTT.

The gene calls are TRBV19 and TRBJ2-3; TRBD2 agrees at 7 bases. The junction had 11 bases not matched to a gene; V was cut back by 6 bases and J by 5 bases. The germline gives CDR1 LNHDA, CDR2 SQIVND (reference sequence). The CDR3 consists of 15 residues. The CDR3 here is CASSSRGGKVDTQYF. The DNA for the CDR3 is TGTGCCAGTAGCAGTCGGGGAGGGAAGGTAGATACGCAGTATTTT.

The gene calls are TRBV2 and TRBJ2-1; weak D call: TRBD1 (5 bases). This CDR3 is built from 16 residues. Per germline, CDR1 SNHLY and CDR2 FYNNEI. V gave up 6 bases and J gave up 8 bases, with 23 bases separating them. CDR3: CASRPQVRVGIDEQFF. CDR3 bases: TGTGCCAGCAGACCACAAGTCAGGGTTGGTATTGATGAGCAGTTCTTC.

The DNA for the CDR3 is TGTGCCAGCAGTCTTGGCGGGGGGCAAGAGACCCAGTACTTC. Translating it yields CASSLGGGQETQYF. The V gene is TRBV6-6, the J gene TRBJ2-5; TRBD2 matches at 8 bases. This CDR3 spans 14 amino acids. The junction had 4 bases not matched to a gene; V was cut back by 5 bases and J by 2 bases. Germline CDR1 is MNHNY and CDR2 is SVGAGI (reference sequence).

The J gene is TRBJ2-1, the V gene TRBV18, with 11 bases that match TRBD2. The CDR3 length is 15 residues. Germline V lookup: CDR1 KGHSH, CDR2 LQKENI. Losses at the gene ends were 3 bases for V and 5 bases for J; bases not matched to a gene: 3. The CDR3 here is CASSPIAGGHNEQFF. Here the CDR3 DNA reads TGTGCCAGCTCACCTATAGCGGGGGGGCACAATGAGCAGTTCTTC.

The chain employs TRBV6-5 and TRBJ2-1; TRBD2 agrees at 10 bases. After removal of 8 bases from V and 7 bases from J, the junction contained 8 bases not matched to a gene. Germline values: CDR1 MNHEY, CDR2 SVGAGI. CDR3 length: 14 residues. The CDR3 reads CASHSGGRINEQFF. The CDR3 DNA sequence: TGTGCCAGCCATAGCGGGGGGAGGATAAATGAGCAGTTCTTC.